This is a list of T cell receptor beta chains from one sample in a study of blood T cells in healthy people across ages. TCRdb called the 5' RACE reads again in MiXCR, with one record for every CDR3 protein. The repertoire includes 1.5 million to 2 million distinct CDR3 sequences, 25% to 30% of them detected once, and about 8% sits in the top ten. Sequencing was done on a sample of blood. Receptors were obtained from a woman in her twenties or thirties in good health. CDR3s include the opening cysteine and the closing phenylalanine or tryptophan. D genes are given only for firm matches. The size of a clone is reported for some rows only, either as once, few or many, or as a class for expanded clones.

d_gene,v_gene,abundance,j_gene,CDR3aa,CDR3nt
TRBD2,TRBV7-2,NA,TRBJ2-2,CASSQSTSGSRTGELFF,TGTGCCAGCAGTCAAAGTACTAGCGGGAGTAGAACCGGGGAGCTGTTTTTT
TRBD1,TRBV24-1,many,TRBJ2-3,CATSDPQGGTDTQYF,TGTGCCACCAGTGACCCACAGGGGGGCACAGATACGCAGTATTTT
NA,TRBV6-2/TRBV6-3,few,TRBJ2-2,CASSYSMKDGNTGELFF,TGTGCCAGCAGTTACTCGATGAAGGACGGGAACACCGGGGAGCTGTTTTTT
NA,TRBV12-3/TRBV12-4,many,TRBJ1-5,CASSLAETTQPQHF,TGTGCCAGCAGTTTAGCGGAAACGACGCAGCCCCAGCATTTT
TRBD1,TRBV6-1,few,TRBJ2-7,CASRVYGQVYEQYF,TGTGCCAGCAGAGTATACGGACAGGTCTACGAGCAGTACTTC
TRBD2,TRBV3-1,NA,TRBJ2-3,CASSQESSGRPCTDTQYF,TGTGCCAGCAGCCAAGAGTCCAGCGGGAGGCCCTGCACAGATACGCAGTATTTT
NA,TRBV2,few,TRBJ2-2,CASRNLGHTGELFF,TGTGCCAGCAGGAACCTGGGTCACACCGGGGAGCTGTTTTTT
NA,TRBV20-1,NA,TRBJ2-7,CSGYGTQQDEQYF,TGCAGTGGCTACGGGACCCAACAGGACGAGCAGTACTTC
NA,TRBV7-9,NA,TRBJ2-1,CASSLDATRYNEQFF,TGTGCCAGCAGCTTAGATGCCACAAGGTACAATGAGCAGTTCTTC
NA,TRBV12-3/TRBV12-4,NA,TRBJ1-1,CASSFPLTNVAEAFF,TGTGCCAGCAGTTTCCCCTTGACCAATGTCGCTGAAGCTTTCTTT
NA,TRBV11-2,many,TRBJ2-7,CASSLAPGGYEQYF,TGTGCCAGCAGCTTGGCCCCCGGAGGATACGAGCAGTACTTC
NA,TRBV20-1,NA,TRBJ1-5,CSAISGFPNQPQHF,TGCAGTGCCATTTCGGGATTCCCCAATCAGCCCCAGCATTTT
NA,TRBV10-3,many,TRBJ2-5,CAILGGPQETQYF,TGTGCCATCCTCGGGGGCCCTCAAGAGACCCAGTACTTC
NA,TRBV6-2/TRBV6-3,NA,TRBJ1-1,CASSNTPTEAFF,TGTGCCAGCAGTAACACCCCCACTGAAGCTTTCTTT
TRBD2,TRBV29-1,NA,TRBJ2-3,CSGTVGWASGSDTQYF,TGCAGCGGTACGGTCGGTTGGGCTAGCGGGAGCGATACGCAGTATTTT
NA,TRBV6-5,many,TRBJ2-5,CASRGRRETQYF,TGTGCCAGCAGAGGGCGTCGGGAGACCCAGTACTTC
NA,TRBV25-1,few,TRBJ1-2,CASSESLTANYGYTF,TGTGCCAGCAGTGAATCGTTGACAGCTAACTATGGCTACACCTTC
NA,TRBV3-1,NA,TRBJ2-6,CASSQDGHSGANVLTF,TGTGCCAGCAGCCAAGATGGACACTCTGGGGCCAACGTCCTGACTTTC
TRBD2,TRBV20-1,few,TRBJ2-1,CSASGTNDEEQFF,TGCAGTGCGTCGGGGACTAACGATGAAGAGCAGTTCTTC
NA,TRBV10-3,many,TRBJ1-2,CAISEPDRNNYGYTF,TGTGCCATCAGTGAGCCAGACAGGAATAACTATGGCTACACCTTC
TRBD1,TRBV5-1,NA,TRBJ2-1,CATSITGQGISEQFF,TGCGCCACCTCTATAACGGGACAGGGGATTAGTGAGCAGTTCTTC
NA,TRBV9,few,TRBJ2-3,CASSVVGGTSTDTQYF,TGTGCCAGCAGCGTAGTGGGCGGGACAAGCACAGATACGCAGTATTTT
NA,TRBV5-1,NA,TRBJ2-1,CASGELDEQFF,TGCGCCAGCGGTGAGCTGGATGAGCAGTTCTTC
TRBD2,TRBV4-3,few,TRBJ2-1,CASSQDRSGRIYNEQFF,TGCGCCAGCAGCCAAGATCGGAGCGGGAGGATCTACAATGAGCAGTTCTTC
TRBD1,TRBV27,NA,TRBJ1-1,CASSPRGGRVTFF,TGTGCCAGCAGTCCCAGGGGGGGCAGGGTAACTTTCTTT
NA,TRBV5-5,many,TRBJ2-6,CASSLLLSGAGANVLTF,TGTGCCAGCAGCTTGTTGTTGTCGGGCGCAGGGGCCAACGTCCTGACTTTC
NA,TRBV28,NA,TRBJ2-5,CASSCYGPQETQYF,TGTGCCAGCAGTTGTTACGGGCCTCAAGAGACCCAGTACTTC
NA,TRBV9,NA,TRBJ1-5,CASNATGTPVPQHF,TGTGCCAGCAACGCGACCGGGACACCAGTTCCCCAGCATTTT
NA,TRBV24-1,few,TRBJ2-7,CATRTRADEQYF,TGTGCCACCAGGACTAGGGCGGACGAGCAGTACTTC
TRBD1,TRBV7-2,NA,TRBJ1-3,CASSSRGVPSGNTIYF,TGTGCCAGCAGCTCCAGGGGGGTCCCCTCTGGAAACACCATATATTTT
TRBD2,TRBV12-3/TRBV12-4,many,TRBJ2-7,CASSSRFLAGSYEQYF,TGTGCCAGCAGTTCCCGATTCCTAGCGGGCTCCTACGAGCAGTACTTC